The 15 T cell receptor beta chains below come from one sample, sequenced in a study of siplizumab effects on memory and regulatory T cells. The protocol was immunoSEQ multiplex PCR, while the TCRdb copy is restricted to in-frame clones and leaves out a portion. The repertoire holds approximately 100,000 clones, with about 93% as singletons. Material for sequencing was non-Treg CD4+ T cells sorted from blood. Source of these receptors: a human donor in good health.

The V call is TRBV5-6, the J call TRBJ1-6, with TRBD1 identical over 9 bases. The J segment lost 10 bases and the V segment lost 8 bases, leaving 7 bases of the junction unmatched. The CDR3 loop spans 13 amino acids. Germline CDR1 is SGHDT and CDR2 is YYEEEE. The CDR3 nucleotides are TGTGCCAGTATGGGACAGGGCGGCTCACCCCTCCACTTT. Protein sequence: CASMGQGGSPLHF.

The chain joins TRBV4-1 to TRBJ1-2; D is unresolved. This CDR3 region has 14 residues. V dropped 1 base and J dropped 4 bases, with 10 bases sitting between them. Germline loops: CDR1 MGHRA, CDR2 YSYEKL. CDR3 sequence: CASSQVDRFYGYTF. The CDR3 DNA is TGCGCCAGCAGCCAAGTGGACCGATTCTATGGCTACACCTTC.

V gene TRBV29-1 combines with J gene TRBJ1-4, with 7 bases lining up with TRBD1. The CDR3 is 13 residues long. Germline CDR1 reads SQVTM; CDR2 reads ANQGSEA. V dropped 7 bases and J dropped 8; count of bases not matched to a gene: 10. For the CDR3, the DNA is TGCAGCGCCCAGACAGGGAGGAAAGAAAAACTGTTTTTT. Translation: CSAQTGRKEKLFF.

This clone was seen more than once but under ten times. This chain links TRBV19 with TRBJ1-1; 8 bases match TRBD1. J lost 3 bases, V lost 5 bases, and 11 bases had no gene match. Germline loops: CDR1 LNHDA, CDR2 SQIVND (reference sequence). CDR3 length: 16 residues. The CDR3 DNA sequence: TGTGCCAGTAGTCGAGCCCCAGGGGGCGGTTACACTGAAGCTTTCTTT. It encodes CASSRAPGGGYTEAFF.

This chain connects TRBV25-1 to TRBJ1-2; D is ambiguous. Germline V gene lookup returns CDR1 MGHDK and CDR2 SYGVNS. The CDR3 loop spans 14 amino acids. Trimming left V 4 bases short and J 5 bases short, with 14 bases between. In nucleotides, the CDR3 is TGTGCCAGCAGTGCAGCCGGGCGGAGTTATGGCTACACCTTC. It specifies CASSAAGRSYGYTF.

The rearrangement uses TRBV19 and TRBJ2-1, with 7 bases matching TRBD2. J was trimmed by 6 bases and V by 3 bases; bases with no gene match: 8. The CDR3 extends over 15 amino acids. Germline V gene data show CDR1 as LNHDA and CDR2 as SQIVND (reference sequence). The DNA for the CDR3 is TGTGCCAGTAGTATCTACGCGGGAGCGGGCAATGAGCAGTTCTTC. Its protein is CASSIYAGAGNEQFF. Filled out from reference TRBV19 and TRBJ2-1, the complete variable domain reads DGGITQSPKYLFRKEGQNVTLSCEQNLNHDAMYWYRQDPGQGLRLIYYSQIVNDFQKGDIAEGYSVSREKKESFPLTVTSAQKNPTAFYLCASSIYAGAGNEQFFGPGTRLTVL.

The rearrangement links TRBV19 to TRBJ2-7; D perhaps matches TRBD1 (5 bases). Trimming took 1 base from V and 1 from J, leaving 8 bases between them. The length of the CDR3 is 14 residues. From germline, CDR1 is LNHDA and CDR2 SQIVND (reference sequence). The CDR3, as DNA: TGTGCCAGTAGTATAGGTTCAGGGTCCTACGAGCAGTACTTC. This sequence encodes CASSIGSGSYEQYF.

CDR3 residues: CSVRGTGDEKLFF. For the CDR3, the DNA is TGCAGCGTTCGAGGGACAGGGGATGAAAAACTGTTTTTT. The chain is built from TRBV29-1 and TRBJ1-4, with TRBD1 matching 10 bases. Unmatched junction bases numbered 3, after V lost 5 bases and J lost 6 bases. The germline gives CDR1 SQVTM, CDR2 ANQGSEA. The CDR3 covers 13 residues.

This CDR3 is CASGLGQGNTGELFF. Written as DNA, the CDR3 is TGTGCTAGTGGTTTGGGTCAGGGCAACACCGGGGAGCTGTTTTTT. This rearrangement joins TRBV12-5 to TRBJ2-2, with D possibly TRBD1 on 5 matching bases. CDR3 length: 15 amino acids. Per the germline V gene, CDR1 is LGHNT and CDR2 is FRNRAP. V was shortened by 1 base and J by 2 bases, with 8 bases between the two germline ends.

V and J are TRBV7-8 and TRBJ2-5; D not resolved. Germline CDR1 is SGHVS and CDR2 is FQNEAQ. This CDR3 has 12 residues. Trimming stripped 6 bases from V and 5 bases from J, with 10 bases between. CDR3 protein: CASRLLQETQYF. In nucleotides, the CDR3 is TGTGCCAGCAGACTTCTTCAGGAGACCCAGTACTTC.

This clone has a handful of counts. The chain couples TRBV5-6 to TRBJ1-5; 7 nucleotides agree with TRBD1. Trimming cost V 1 base and J 2 bases; bases outside gene matches: 6. From germline, CDR1 is SGHDT and CDR2 YYEEEE. The CDR3 sequence is 16 residues long. The CDR3 DNA follows: TGTGCCAGCAGCTTGCTGACAGGGACCGGCAATCAGCCCCAGCATTTT. Translating gives CASSLLTGTGNQPQHF.

This chain connects TRBV11-2 to TRBJ2-5; 10 nucleotides align to TRBD1. This CDR3 is 14 amino acids long. The germline CDR1 and CDR2 sequences are SGHAT and FQNNGV. J was trimmed by 7 bases and V by 5 bases; bases with no gene match: 7. The CDR3 loop is CASSSRDRGPTQYF. The CDR3 DNA is TGTGCCAGCAGCAGCCGGGACAGGGGTCCGACCCAGTACTTC.

The rearrangement uses TRBV7-3 and TRBJ2-5; D not certain. Per the germline V gene, CDR1 is SGHTA and CDR2 is FQGTGA. The CDR3 has 15 amino acids. The germline V and J ends were trimmed by 6 bases and 1 base, with 15 bases remaining between them. CDR3 protein: CASRTQVGPQETQYF. The CDR3 DNA is TGTGCCAGCAGAACCCAGGTCGGGCCCCAAGAGACCCAGTACTTC.

This clone occurred once. CDR3 sequence reads: CASSLDLTGSNGYTF. The CDR3 DNA sequence: TGTGCCAGCAGCTTAGATCTAACAGGGAGTAATGGCTACACCTTC. The chain employs TRBV11-3 and TRBJ1-2, with D perhaps matching TRBD1 (6 bases). Germline CDR1 SGHNT, CDR2 YENEEA. Trimming pared 0 bases from V and 6 bases from J, leaving 14 bases between. The CDR3 spans 15 residues.

V usage is TRBV30 and J usage is TRBJ2-5; 7 bases agree with TRBD2. The CDR3 totals 13 residues. Unmatched junction bases numbered 7, after V lost 4 bases and J lost 5 bases. Germline V lookup: CDR1 GTSNPN, CDR2 SVGIG (reference sequence). CDR3 DNA sequence: TGTGCCTGGACATTGGGGGAGGGGGAGACCCAGTACTTC. Amino acids: CAWTLGEGETQYF.